These 19 T cell receptor beta chains came from one sample sequenced in a study of cytomegalovirus exposure and HLA in healthy donors. The PCR was carried out with 60 Vbeta primers and 13 Jbeta primers. Assay used: immunoSEQ multiplex PCR; TCRdb lists only in-frame clones, some missing. The sample data list around 64,000 clones. The sample taken for sequencing was PBMCs. Receptor source: a female donor in good health and CMV-seropositive.

CDR3 in amino acids: CASSTTGQGEWETQYF. CDR3 sequence (DNA): TGTGCCAGCAGTACAACCGGACAGGGAGAGTGGGAGACCCAGTACTTC. The V gene is TRBV28, the J gene TRBJ2-5; the match to TRBD1 covers 8 bases. Germline V CDR1 and CDR2: MDHEN, SYDVKM. The CDR3 extends over 16 amino acids. J gave up 5 bases and V 5 bases, and 13 bases lay outside the gene matches.

The chain is built from TRBV30 and TRBJ2-3, with a possible D match to TRBD1 (6 bases). This CDR3 has 13 residues. Per germline, CDR1 GTSNPN and CDR2 SVGIG (reference sequence). Trimming removed 4 bases at V and 0 bases at J, with 8 bases between. The CDR3 DNA follows: TGTGCCTGGATGGACAGAAGCACAGATACGCAGTATTTT. Amino acid sequence: CAWMDRSTDTQYF.

The chain carries TRBV10-3 and TRBJ1-3, with 9 nucleotides matching TRBD1. J was trimmed by 7 bases and V by 4 bases; bases with no gene match: 8. The V gene's germline CDR1 is ENHRY and CDR2 SYGVKD. This CDR3 has 15 amino acids. The CDR3 protein is CAISGDRVIGNTIYF. CDR3 nucleotides: TGTGCCATCAGTGGGGACAGGGTTATTGGCAACACCATATATTTT.

This chain uses TRBV4-3 with TRBJ1-2, with D tentatively TRBD1 (5 bases). Trimming took 4 bases from V and 4 from J, leaving 10 bases between them. The CDR3 sequence is 13 residues long. Germline V gives CDR1 LGHNA, CDR2 YSLEER. CDR3: CASSLGGIYGYTF. The CDR3 DNA reads TGCGCCAGCAGCCTCGGGGGGATCTATGGCTACACCTTC.

The V and J genes are TRBV27 and TRBJ1-2; D is undetermined. V was clipped by 2 bases and J by 3 bases, with 13 bases between them. Germline V lookup: CDR1 MNHEY, CDR2 SMNVEV (reference sequence). The CDR3 sequence is 15 residues long. In DNA, the CDR3 is TGTGCCAGCAGTTTAGGAGGAGGGTCATACTATGGCTACACCTTC. Translating gives CASSLGGGSYYGYTF.

CDR3 coding DNA: TGTGCCAGCCGGGGGCCGGGGGGACAACCCTACGAGCAGTACTTC. This encodes CASRGPGGQPYEQYF. The V call is TRBV2, the J call TRBJ2-7, with D perhaps matching TRBD2 (7 bases). The length of the CDR3 is 15 residues. The V end was cut by 8 bases, the J end by 2 bases, with 19 bases between. Germline V gene lookup returns CDR1 SNHLY and CDR2 FYNNEI.

J is TRBJ1-2 and V is TRBV9, with a tentative D call TRBD1 (5 bases). Germline V CDR1 and CDR2: SGDLS, YYNGEE. The CDR3 totals 13 residues. Trimming removed 4 bases from V and 4 bases from J, with 11 bases in between. This CDR3 is CASSSGGSYGYTF. CDR3 bases: TGTGCCAGCAGCTCCGGGGGGAGCTATGGCTACACCTTC.

The chain is built from TRBV27 and TRBJ1-6, with 12 bases fitting TRBD1. The V gene's germline CDR1 is MNHEY and CDR2 SMNVEV (reference sequence). V trimming: 5 bases; J trimming: 3 bases; junction bases outside the gene matches: 11. The CDR3 has 19 residues. The CDR3 sequence: CASSLPGTGGLNYNSPLHF. CDR3 bases: TGTGCCAGCAGTCTACCCGGGACAGGGGGCCTAAACTATAATTCACCCCTCCACTTT.

The rearrangement joins TRBV29-1 to TRBJ1-2, with 8 bases fitting TRBD1. The germline V gene has CDR1 SQVTM and CDR2 ANQGSEA. V lost 6 bases and J lost 8; bases outside the gene matches: 8. CDR3 length: 12 residues. CDR3 loop: CSVNQGAGGYTF. CDR3 bases: TGCAGCGTGAACCAGGGGGCTGGCGGCTACACCTTC.

V is TRBV10-3 and J is TRBJ2-7; D gene unclear. Germline V gene sequence: CDR1 ENHRY, CDR2 SYGVKD. The V gene lost 3 bases and the J gene lost 4 bases, with 4 bases spanning the gap. The CDR3 has 11 residues. The DNA of the CDR3 is TGTGCCATCAGTGAATTATACGAGCAGTACTTC. It encodes CAISELYEQYF.

V and J are TRBV10-3 and TRBJ2-2; possibly TRBD1 for D (6 bases). The CDR3 is made up of 14 amino acids. V lost 7 bases to trimming and J lost 0 bases, with 9 bases between them. Germline CDR1 ENHRY, CDR2 SYGVKD. The CDR3 protein is CAITRGTNTGELFF. DNA of the CDR3: TGTGCCATCACAAGGGGGACGAACACCGGGGAGCTGTTTTTT.

J is TRBJ2-2 and V is TRBV6-5, with a weak D call TRBD2 (7 bases). Per germline, CDR1 MNHEY and CDR2 SVGAGI. The germline V and J ends were trimmed by 1 base and 3 bases, with 9 bases remaining between them. The CDR3 spans 15 residues. CDR3 in amino acids: CASSYWGGDTGELFF. The CDR3 coding sequence is TGTGCCAGCAGTTACTGGGGGGGCGACACCGGGGAGCTGTTTTTT.

The V call is TRBV5-6, the J call TRBJ1-5; 7 bases match TRBD1. Per germline, CDR1 SGHDT and CDR2 YYEEEE. Germline trimming cut 5 bases from V and 2 bases from J; bases unmatched to any gene: 4. The CDR3 is 14 residues long. As DNA, the CDR3 is TGTGCCAGCAGTAGAGGACAGGGCAATCAGCCCCAGCATTTT. This codes for CASSRGQGNQPQHF.

CDR3: CASSYSTRGTYEQYF. DNA of the CDR3: TGTGCCAGCAGTTACTCGACCCGGGGGACCTACGAGCAGTACTTC. This chain links TRBV6-6 with TRBJ2-7; a possible D gene is TRBD2 (6 bases). This CDR3 is built from 15 residues. V was trimmed by 0 bases and J by 2 bases, leaving 11 bases between them. CDR1 and CDR2 (germline): MNHNY, SVGAGI (reference sequence).

The chain uses TRBV30 and TRBJ2-7; the match to TRBD2 covers 9 bases. V lost 4 bases and J lost 5; bases outside the gene matches: 12. The CDR3 sequence is 15 residues long. Germline CDR1 and CDR2: GTSNPN and SVGIG (reference sequence). The CDR3 region has the DNA TGTGCCTGGATCTCCCGGCGGGAGGGAGCCCACGAGCAGTACTTC. Protein sequence: CAWISRREGAHEQYF.

The chain links TRBV5-4 to TRBJ2-7; 7 bases line up with TRBD2. The CDR3 covers 14 residues. J gave up 0 bases and V 4 bases, and 4 bases lay outside the gene matches. The germline V gene encodes CDR1 SGHNT and CDR2 YYREEE (reference sequence). The CDR3 DNA reads TGTGCCAGCAGCCCCCCGGGGGGCTCCTACGAGCAGTACTTC. Amino acid sequence: CASSPPGGSYEQYF. Supplemented by reference TRBV5-4 and TRBJ2-7, the full variable domain reads ETGVTQSPTHLIKTRGQQVTLRCSSQSGHNTVSWYQQALGQGPQFIFQYYREEENGRGNFPPRFSGLQFPNYSSELNVNALELDDSALYLCASSPPGGSYEQYFGPGTRLTVT.

The chain links TRBV4-1 to TRBJ2-1; 9 nucleotides match TRBD1. The CDR3 has 16 residues. In germline, CDR1 is MGHRA, CDR2 YSYEKL. Germline trimming cut 1 base from V and 8 bases from J; bases unmatched to any gene: 9. CDR3 residues: CASSQGPGQGTYEQFF. CDR3 DNA sequence: TGCGCCAGCAGCCAAGGACCGGGACAGGGTACTTATGAGCAGTTCTTC.

The V call is TRBV7-9, the J call TRBJ2-7, with a weak D call TRBD1 (5 bases). V was cut by 4 bases and J by 4 bases, with 14 bases left in between. The germline V gene encodes CDR1 SEHNR and CDR2 FQNEAQ (reference sequence). The CDR3 sequence is 14 residues long. CDR3 in DNA: TGTGCCAGCAGCTCGCAGGGTTACGGGTACGAGCAGTACTTC. Translated: CASSSQGYGYEQYF.

J is TRBJ2-1 and V is TRBV30; 9 bases are shared with TRBD2. Losses at the gene ends were 1 base for V and 7 bases for J; bases not matched to a gene: 5. Germline assignment: CDR1 GTSNPN and CDR2 SVGIG (reference sequence). The CDR3 runs 14 residues. The DNA of the CDR3 is TGTGCCTGGAGTGCGGCGGGAGGGCTAAATGAGCAGTTCTTC. It translates to CAWSAAGGLNEQFF.